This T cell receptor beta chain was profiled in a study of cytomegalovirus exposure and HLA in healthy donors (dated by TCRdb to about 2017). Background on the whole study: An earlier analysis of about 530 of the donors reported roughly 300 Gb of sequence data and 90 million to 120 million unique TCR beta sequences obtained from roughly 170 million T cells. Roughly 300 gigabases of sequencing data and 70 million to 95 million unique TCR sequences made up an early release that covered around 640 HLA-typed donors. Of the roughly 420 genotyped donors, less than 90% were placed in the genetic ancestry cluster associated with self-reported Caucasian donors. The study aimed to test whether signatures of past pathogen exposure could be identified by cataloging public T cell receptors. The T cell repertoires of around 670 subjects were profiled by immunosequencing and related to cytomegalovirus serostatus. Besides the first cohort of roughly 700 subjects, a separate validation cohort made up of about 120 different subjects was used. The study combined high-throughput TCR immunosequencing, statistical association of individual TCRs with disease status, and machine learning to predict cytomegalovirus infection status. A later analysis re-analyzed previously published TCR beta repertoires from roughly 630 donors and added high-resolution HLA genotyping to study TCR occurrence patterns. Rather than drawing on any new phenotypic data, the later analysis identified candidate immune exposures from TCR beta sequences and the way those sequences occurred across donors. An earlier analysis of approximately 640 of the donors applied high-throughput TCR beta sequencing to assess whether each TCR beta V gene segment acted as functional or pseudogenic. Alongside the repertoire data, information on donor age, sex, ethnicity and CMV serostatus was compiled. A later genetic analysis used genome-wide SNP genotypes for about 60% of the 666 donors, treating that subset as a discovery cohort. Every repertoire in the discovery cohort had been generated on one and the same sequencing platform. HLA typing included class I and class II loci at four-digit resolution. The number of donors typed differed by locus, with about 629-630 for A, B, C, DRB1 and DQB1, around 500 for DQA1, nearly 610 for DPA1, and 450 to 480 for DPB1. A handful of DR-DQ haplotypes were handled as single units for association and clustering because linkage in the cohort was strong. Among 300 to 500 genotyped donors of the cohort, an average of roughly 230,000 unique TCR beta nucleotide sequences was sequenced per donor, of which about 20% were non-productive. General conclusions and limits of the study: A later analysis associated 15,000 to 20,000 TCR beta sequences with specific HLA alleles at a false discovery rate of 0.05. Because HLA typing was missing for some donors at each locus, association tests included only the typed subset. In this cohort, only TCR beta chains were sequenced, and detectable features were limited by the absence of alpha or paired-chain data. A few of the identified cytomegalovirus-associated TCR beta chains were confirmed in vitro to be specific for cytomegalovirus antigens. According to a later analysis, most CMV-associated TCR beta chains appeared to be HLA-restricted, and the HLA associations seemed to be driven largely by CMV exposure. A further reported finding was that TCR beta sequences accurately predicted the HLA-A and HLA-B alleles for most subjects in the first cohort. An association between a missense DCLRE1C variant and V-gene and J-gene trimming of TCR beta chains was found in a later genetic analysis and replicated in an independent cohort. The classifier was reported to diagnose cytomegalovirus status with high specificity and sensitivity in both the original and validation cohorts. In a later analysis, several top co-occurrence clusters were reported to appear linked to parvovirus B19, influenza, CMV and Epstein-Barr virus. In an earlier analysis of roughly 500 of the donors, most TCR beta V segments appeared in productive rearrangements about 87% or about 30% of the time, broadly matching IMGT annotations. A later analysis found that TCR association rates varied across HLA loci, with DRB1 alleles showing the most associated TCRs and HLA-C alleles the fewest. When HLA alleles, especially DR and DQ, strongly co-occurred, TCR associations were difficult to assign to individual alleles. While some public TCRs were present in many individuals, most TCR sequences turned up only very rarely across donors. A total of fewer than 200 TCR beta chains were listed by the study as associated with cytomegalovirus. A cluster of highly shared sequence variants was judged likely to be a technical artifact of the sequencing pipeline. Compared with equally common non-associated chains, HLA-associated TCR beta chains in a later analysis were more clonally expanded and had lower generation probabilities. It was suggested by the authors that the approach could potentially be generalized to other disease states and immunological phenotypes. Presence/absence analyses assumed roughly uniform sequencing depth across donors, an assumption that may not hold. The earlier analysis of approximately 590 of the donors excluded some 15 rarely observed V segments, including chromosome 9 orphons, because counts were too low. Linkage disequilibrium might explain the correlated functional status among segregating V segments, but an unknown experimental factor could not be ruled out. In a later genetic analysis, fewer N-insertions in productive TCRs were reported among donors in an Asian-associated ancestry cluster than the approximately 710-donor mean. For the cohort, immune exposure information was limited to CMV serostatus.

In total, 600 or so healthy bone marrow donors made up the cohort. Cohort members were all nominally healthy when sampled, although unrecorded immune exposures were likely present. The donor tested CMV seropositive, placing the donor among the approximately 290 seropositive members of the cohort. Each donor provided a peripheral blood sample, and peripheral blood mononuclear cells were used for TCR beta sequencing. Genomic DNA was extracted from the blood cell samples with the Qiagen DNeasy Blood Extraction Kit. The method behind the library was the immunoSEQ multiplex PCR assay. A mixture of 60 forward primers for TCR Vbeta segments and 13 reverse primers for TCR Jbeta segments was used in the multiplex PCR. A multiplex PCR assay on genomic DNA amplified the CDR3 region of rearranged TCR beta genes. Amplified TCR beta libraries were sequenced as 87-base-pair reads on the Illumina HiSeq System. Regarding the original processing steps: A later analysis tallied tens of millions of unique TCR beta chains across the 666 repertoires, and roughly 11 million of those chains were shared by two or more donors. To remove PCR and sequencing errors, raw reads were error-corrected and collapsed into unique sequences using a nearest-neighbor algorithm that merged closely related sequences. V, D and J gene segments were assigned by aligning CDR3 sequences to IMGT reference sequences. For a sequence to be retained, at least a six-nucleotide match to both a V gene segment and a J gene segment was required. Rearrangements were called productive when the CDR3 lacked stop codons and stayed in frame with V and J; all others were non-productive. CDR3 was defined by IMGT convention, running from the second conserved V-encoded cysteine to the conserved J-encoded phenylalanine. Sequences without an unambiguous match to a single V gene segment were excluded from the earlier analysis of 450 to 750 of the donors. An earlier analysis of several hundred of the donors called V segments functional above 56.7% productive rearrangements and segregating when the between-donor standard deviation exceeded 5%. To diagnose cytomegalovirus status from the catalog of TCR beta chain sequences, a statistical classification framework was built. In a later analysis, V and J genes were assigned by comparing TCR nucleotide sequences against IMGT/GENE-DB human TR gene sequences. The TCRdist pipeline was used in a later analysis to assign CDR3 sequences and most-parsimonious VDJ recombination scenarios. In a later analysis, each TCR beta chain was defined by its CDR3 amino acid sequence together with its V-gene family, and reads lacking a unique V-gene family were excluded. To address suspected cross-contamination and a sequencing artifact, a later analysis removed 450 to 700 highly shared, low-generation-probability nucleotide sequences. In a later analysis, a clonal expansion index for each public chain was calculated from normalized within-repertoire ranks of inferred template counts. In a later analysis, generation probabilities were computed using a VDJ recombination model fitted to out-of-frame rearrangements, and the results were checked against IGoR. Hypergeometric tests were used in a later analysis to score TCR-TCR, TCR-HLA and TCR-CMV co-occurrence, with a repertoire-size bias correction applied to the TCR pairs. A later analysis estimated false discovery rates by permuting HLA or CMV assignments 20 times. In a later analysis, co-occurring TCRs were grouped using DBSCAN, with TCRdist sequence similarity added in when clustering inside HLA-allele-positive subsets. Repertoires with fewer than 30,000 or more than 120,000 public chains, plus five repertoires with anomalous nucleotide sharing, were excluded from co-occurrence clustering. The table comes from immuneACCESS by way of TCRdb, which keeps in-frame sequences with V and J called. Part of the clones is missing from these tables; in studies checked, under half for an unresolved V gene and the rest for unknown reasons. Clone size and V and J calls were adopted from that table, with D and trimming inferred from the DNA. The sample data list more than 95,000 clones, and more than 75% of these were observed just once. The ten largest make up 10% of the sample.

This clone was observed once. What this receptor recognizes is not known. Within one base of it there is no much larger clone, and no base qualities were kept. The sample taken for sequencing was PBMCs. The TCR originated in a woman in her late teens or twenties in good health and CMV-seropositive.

The CDR3 in this case is CSVDEGHSSGANVLTF. At the DNA level, the sequence is TGCAGCGTTGATGAGGGACACAGCTCTGGGGCCAACGTCCTGACTTTC. The chain uses TRBV29-1 and TRBJ2-6; a tentative D call is TRBD1 (6 bases match). Via the germline V gene, CDR1 is SQVTM and CDR2 ANQGSEA. Inclusive of the bounding cysteine and phenylalanine, the CDR3 is 16 residues long. Just the 48-base CDR3 DNA is kept, in frame starting at base 1. Deletion took 3 bases off V and 0 bases off J, with a span of 12 bases between the germline ends.